A single sample gave rise to the 5 T cell receptor beta chains below, sequenced in a study of control samples from healthy donors and cancer patients. TCRdb's table, derived via immunoSEQ multiplex PCR, lists solely in-frame clones and lacks some. The sample holds fewer than 85,000 clones; approximately 94% are singletons and the top ten take about 2.7%. The source material was blood. These receptors all come from a woman in her 30s in good health.

V gene TRBV7-9 combines with J gene TRBJ2-6, with D uncertain. The germline V and J ends were trimmed by 4 bases and 1 base, with 17 bases remaining between them. The CDR3 covers 18 residues. CDR1 is SEHNR, CDR2 FQNEAQ, per germline (reference sequence). The CDR3 sequence: CASSSEIRVPSGANVLTF. The CDR3 nucleotides read TGTGCCAGCAGCTCAGAGATCCGGGTTCCATCTGGGGCCAACGTCCTGACTTTC.

The chain couples TRBV18 to TRBJ1-3, with a tentative D call TRBD1 (5 bases). Germline V gene lookup returns CDR1 KGHSH and CDR2 LQKENI. V was trimmed by 3 bases and J by 4 bases, leaving 10 bases between them. CDR3 size: 14 residues. In nucleotides, the CDR3 is TGTGCCAGCTCACCCGGGGCCAGAGGAAACACCATATATTTT. Translated, it gives CASSPGARGNTIYF. The entire variable domain, with the rest obtained from reference TRBV18 and TRBJ1-3, is as follows: NAGVMQNPRHLVRRRGQEARLRCSPMKGHSHVYWYRQLPEEGLKFMVYLQKENIIDESGMPKERFSAEFPKEGPSILRIQQVVRGDSAAYFCASSPGARGNTIYFGEGSWLTVV.

This chain joins TRBV4-1 and TRBJ1-5; tentatively, D is TRBD1 (6 bases). Germline V gives CDR1 MGHRA, CDR2 YSYEKL. CDR3 length: 14 residues. V lost 1 base and J 3 bases, leaving 7 bases between the germline ends. For the CDR3, the DNA is TGCGCCAGCAGCCAAGGACAGGACAATCAGCCCCAGCATTTT. This sequence encodes CASSQGQDNQPQHF.

The chain employs TRBV3-1 (or the pseudogene TRBV3-2) and TRBJ2-4, with 10 bases lining up with TRBD1. Unmatched junction bases numbered 0, after V lost 3 bases and J lost 7 bases. Germline V gives CDR1 LGHDT, CDR2 YNNKEL (reference sequence). The CDR3 extends over 13 amino acids. The CDR3 DNA sequence: TGTGCCAGCAGCCAGGACAGGGGGAACATTCAGTACTTC. This sequence encodes CASSQDRGNIQYF.

This clone was recorded only once. The chain carries TRBV5-8 and TRBJ1-3; D ambiguous. In germline, CDR1 is SGHTS, CDR2 YDEGEE. The CDR3 loop spans 15 amino acids. Trimming took off 3 bases at V and 3 bases at J, with 13 bases between the two ends. The CDR3 region has the DNA TGTGCCAGCAGCTCCGGAGGTCTCTTTGGAAACACCATATATTTT. Translating it yields CASSSGGLFGNTIYF. The entire variable domain, with the rest obtained from reference TRBV5-8 and TRBJ1-3, is as follows: EAGVTQSPTHLIKTRGQQATLRCSPISGHTSVYWYQQALGLGLQFLLWYDEGEERNRGNFPPRFSGRQFPNYSSELNVNALELEDSALYLCASSSGGLFGNTIYFGEGSWLTVV.